These 6 T cell receptor beta chains were all obtained from the same sample, sequenced in a study of blood T cell repertoires in COVID-19. Produced via immunoSEQ multiplex PCR; TCRdb's table is partial and in-frame only. The data show 350,000 to 450,000 clones, with 85% to 90% seen just once and 0.95% to 1.2% held by the top ten. Sequencing input: PBMCs or T cells enriched from blood (not recorded which). These receptor sequences come from a man aged 30 to 39 who had recovered from COVID-19.

The chain uses TRBV19 and TRBJ2-7; D perhaps matches TRBD1 (6 bases). Germline V gives CDR1 LNHDA, CDR2 SQIVND (reference sequence). CDR3 length: 13 amino acids. The germline V and J ends were trimmed by 11 bases and 6 bases, with 20 bases remaining between them. The chain's CDR3 is CAGTQGLSFEQYF. The CDR3 DNA reads as TGTGCCGGAACACAGGGTCTTTCTTTCGAGCAGTACTTC.

V gene TRBV2 combines with J gene TRBJ2-6; D perhaps matches TRBD1 (6 bases). With 9 bases removed from V and 4 bases from J, the gap between germline ends came to 13 bases. The CDR3 spans 14 residues. Germline V gene lookup returns CDR1 SNHLY and CDR2 FYNNEI. The CDR3 loop is CASENRDGANVLTF. The DNA of the CDR3 is TGTGCCAGTGAAAACAGGGACGGGGCCAACGTCCTGACTTTC.

Only a few counts were recorded for this clone. The chain employs TRBV4-1 and TRBJ2-2; 7 nucleotides align to TRBD1. This CDR3 contains 15 residues. Germline CDR1 is MGHRA and CDR2 is YSYEKL. J gave up 3 bases and V 4 bases, and 5 bases lay outside the gene matches. The CDR3, as DNA: TGCGCCAGCAGCCCGAGACAGGGAGACACCGGGGAGCTGTTTTTT. Amino acid sequence: CASSPRQGDTGELFF.

The J gene is TRBJ2-5, the V gene TRBV7-9; possibly TRBD2 for D (7 bases). The germline V gene encodes CDR1 SEHNR and CDR2 FQNEAQ (reference sequence). This CDR3 has 13 amino acids. Trimming removed 6 bases at V and 5 bases at J, with 13 bases between. The CDR3 DNA follows: TGTGCCAGCAGTCCCGGGGGGCGGGAGACCCAGTACTTC. This encodes CASSPGGRETQYF.

V is TRBV7-9 and J is TRBJ1-2; 7 nucleotides agree with TRBD1. Germline trimming cut 0 bases from V and 7 bases from J; bases unmatched to any gene: 5. This CDR3 spans 14 amino acids. The germline CDR1 and CDR2 sequences are SEHNR and FQNEAQ (reference sequence). The CDR3: CASSLALGGGGYTF. The DNA for the CDR3 is TGTGCCAGCAGCTTAGCGCTAGGGGGCGGTGGCTACACCTTC.

V is TRBV3-1 (or the pseudogene TRBV3-2) and J is TRBJ2-3; TRBD2 aligns across 7 bases. The CDR3 consists of 15 residues. The junction had 8 bases not matched to a gene; V was cut back by 4 bases and J by 4 bases. Germline V gene lookup returns CDR1 LGHDT and CDR2 YNNKEL (reference sequence). CDR3 sequence (DNA): TGTGCCAGCAGCCGCACGGGAGGCCCCTCAGATACGCAGTATTTT. Its translation: CASSRTGGPSDTQYF.